The T cell receptor (beta chain) described here comes from a study of T cell repertoires in cytomegalovirus infection. A single record per CDR3 protein comes from TCRdb applying MiXCR to the reads. Of roughly 570,000 distinct CDR3 sequences listed, roughly 43% are singletons. V lost 3 bases and J 7 bases, leaving 14 bases between the germline ends. The CDR3 runs 15 residues. Germline values: CDR1 SGDLS, CDR2 YYNGEE. As to this clonotype: The antigen is not known.

The chain carries TRBV9 and TRBJ1-6, with unresolved D. The TCR was taken from a human donor in good health (CMV status not recorded). Some clones in this sample may be carry-over from other donors' samples. The sample here was cultured PBMCs, taken from culture after CMV antigen stimulation. The CDR3 DNA reads TGTGCCAGCAGCGCTCGGAACTTCGAGAATTCACCCCTCCACTTT. Protein: CASSARNFENSPLHF. Looking up the rest from reference TRBV9 and TRBJ1-6 gives the full variable domain: DSGVTQTPKHLITATGQRVTLRCSPRSGDLSVYWYQQSLDQGLQFLIQYYNGEERAKGNILERFSAQQFPDLHSELNLSSLELGDSALYFCASSARNFENSPLHFGNGTRLTVT.